What follows are 20 T cell receptor beta chains derived from one specimen sequenced in a study of immune reconstitution after stem cell transplant in scleroderma. TCRdb used MiXCR to reprocess the RT-PCR reads, holding one entry per CDR3 protein. The profile covers under 5,000 distinct CDR3 sequences, with 8.5% appearing a single time and less than 5.5% taken by the ten largest. The specimen was obtained before or after autologous hematopoietic stem cell transplantation (not recorded which). The receptors shown here come from a male donor with systemic sclerosis.

This clonotype was counted a few times. The J gene is TRBJ2-7, the V gene TRBV14; D perhaps matches TRBD1 (7 bases). The ends were cut back, 6 bases at V and 7 bases at J, with 13 bases in the middle. CDR3 length: 12 amino acids. Germline loops: CDR1 SGHDN, CDR2 FVKESK. Here the CDR3 reads CASRKTGREQYF. The CDR3 DNA reads TGTGCCAGCAGAAAGACAGGGAGGGAGCAGTACTTC.

CDR3 region: CASSKDGFSGNTIYF. CDR3 DNA sequence: TGCGCCAGCAGCAAGGACGGATTCTCTGGAAACACCATATATTTT. V is TRBV5-1 and J is TRBJ1-3, with no clear D. From germline, CDR1 is SGHRS and CDR2 YFSETQ. CDR3 length equals 15 residues. The V end was cut by 4 bases, the J end by 0 bases, with 11 bases between.

By sample share, this clonotype is medium-sized (0.01 to 0.1%). The V and J genes are TRBV20-1 and TRBJ1-1, with 8 bases fitting TRBD1. The germline gives CDR1 DFQATT, CDR2 SNEGSKA (reference sequence). The CDR3 loop spans 12 amino acids. The CDR3 nucleotides read TGCAGGGCAACAGGGGGGGAGACTGAAGCTTTCTTT. Its protein product is CRATGGETEAFF.

This clonotype has more than one count but fewer than ten. V and J are TRBV18 and TRBJ2-1; 10 positions match TRBD1. This CDR3 spans 14 amino acids. Germline CDR1 and CDR2: KGHSH and LQKENI. V trimming: 3 bases; J trimming: 7 bases; junction bases outside the gene matches: 3. This CDR3 is CASSPRDRGNEQFF. In nucleotides, the CDR3 is TGTGCCAGCTCACCGCGGGACAGGGGTAATGAGCAGTTCTTC.

By proportion, this clonotype is medium-sized. The chain recombines TRBV20-1 with TRBJ1-1; a weak D match, TRBD1 (6 bases). The CDR3 runs to 13 residues. From germline, CDR1 is DFQATT and CDR2 SNEGSKA (reference sequence). The V end lost 4 bases, the J end lost 0 bases, and 9 bases lay between the germline ends. CDR3 bases: TGCAGTGCTAACAGGGCCCTGAACACTGAAGCTTTCTTT. This gives the protein CSANRALNTEAFF.

By share, this clonotype ranks as large. V gene TRBV7-9 combines with J gene TRBJ1-2; 7 bases map to TRBD1. Trimming at V came to 2 bases and at J to 6 bases, leaving 3 bases not matched to a gene. Germline CDR1 is SEHNR and CDR2 is FQNEAQ (reference sequence). This CDR3 contains 13 residues. CDR3 in DNA: TGTGCCAGCAGCTTAACCGGGACAGATGGCTACACCTTC. Amino acids: CASSLTGTDGYTF.

V and J are TRBV10-3 and TRBJ2-1; the match to TRBD2 covers 10 bases. This CDR3 has 16 amino acids. J gave up 3 bases and V 4 bases, and 6 bases lay outside the gene matches. Per the germline V gene, CDR1 is ENHRY and CDR2 is SYGVKD. CDR3 sequence reads: CAISVLASGGYNEQFF. In DNA, the CDR3 is TGTGCCATCAGTGTGTTGGCTAGCGGGGGCTACAATGAGCAGTTCTTC.

The chain joins TRBV7-2 to TRBJ2-3; possibly TRBD2 for D (6 bases). The CDR3 is made up of 13 amino acids. Looked up from germline, CDR1 is SGHTA and CDR2 is FQGNSA. Between the trimmed V and J ends, which lost 5 bases and 3 bases, there was a span of 9 bases. DNA of the CDR3: TGTGCCAGCAGCCCCCGGGAGACAGATACGCAGTATTTT. Amino acid sequence: CASSPRETDTQYF.

This clonotype has a handful of counts. J is TRBJ1-6 and V is TRBV20-1, with D tentatively TRBD1 (6 bases). There are 16 residues in the CDR3. Germline V gene sequence: CDR1 DFQATT, CDR2 SNEGSKA (reference sequence). Trimming pared 0 bases from V and 5 bases from J, leaving 14 bases between. The CDR3 reads CSARDRPGADNSPLHF. The DNA for the CDR3 is TGCAGTGCTAGAGATCGACCGGGGGCAGATAATTCACCCCTCCACTTT.

In its sample, this clonotype is medium-sized. The chain links TRBV6-2 or TRBV6-3 to TRBJ2-3, with 9 nucleotides matching TRBD2. The CDR3 runs 16 residues. The germline CDR1 and CDR2 sequences are MNHEY and SVGEGT. The V gene end was trimmed by 0 bases and the J gene end by 1 base; junction bases not matched to a gene: 2. The CDR3 here is CASSYSRTSGTDTQYF. The CDR3 DNA follows: TGTGCCAGCAGTTACTCTCGGACTAGCGGCACAGATACGCAGTATTTT.

This clonotype qualifies as medium-sized (0.01 to 0.1%). The chain joins TRBV28 to TRBJ2-2, with TRBD2 identical over 7 bases. This CDR3 is built from 14 residues. From germline, CDR1 is MDHEN and CDR2 SYDVKM. With V trimmed by 8 bases and J by 5 bases, 8 bases remained unmatched. CDR3 nucleotides: TGTGCCAGCGCGTGGGAGGGCCCAACCGGGGAGCTGTTTTTT. Translating it yields CASAWEGPTGELFF.

Comment on this clonotype: A much larger clone lies one base from this, so it may be a read error. The chain couples TRBV12-3 or TRBV12-4 to TRBJ2-2; 9 nucleotides agree with TRBD2. The CDR3 totals 16 residues. CDR3 amino acids: CASIISGGRNTEELFF. For the CDR3, the DNA is TGTGCCAGCATCATTAGCGGGGGCCGGAACACCGAGGAGCTGTTTTTT.

Remarks on this clonotype: A junction end diverges from the germline sequence, so it may reflect a read error. The chain links TRBV5-1 to TRBJ2-2; TRBD2 matches at 12 bases. Per germline, CDR1 SGHRS and CDR2 YFSETQ. The length of the CDR3 is 16 residues. The CDR3 protein is CASSPLAGGNTGKLFF. In DNA form, the CDR3 reads TGCGCCAGCAGCCCCCTAGCGGGAGGGAACACCGGGAAGCTGTTTTTT.

The genes are TRBV2 and TRBJ1-1, with a possible D match to TRBD1 (6 bases). Germline CDR1 and CDR2: SNHLY and FYNNEI. Trimming pared 6 bases from V and 1 base from J, leaving 12 bases between. The CDR3 contains 14 residues. The CDR3 spells CASRAQGGNTEAFF. Here the CDR3 DNA reads TGTGCCAGCAGGGCACAGGGAGGGAACACTGAAGCTTTCTTT. Full variable domain (missing parts from reference TRBV2 and TRBJ1-1): EPEVTQTPSHQVTQMGQEVILRCVPISNHLYFYWYRQILGQKVEFLVSFYNNEISEKSEIFDDQFSVERPDGSNFTLKIRSTKLEDSAMYFCASRAQGGNTEAFFGQGTRLTVV.

The chain links TRBV5-1 to TRBJ2-5, with D possibly TRBD1 on 6 matching bases. The V gene's germline CDR1 is SGHRS and CDR2 YFSETQ. CDR3 size: 14 residues. V shed 4 bases and J shed 2 bases, with 12 bases lying between them. CDR3: CASSTGQFQETQYF. CDR3 DNA sequence: TGCGCCAGCAGCACTGGACAGTTTCAAGAGACCCAGTACTTC.

Judged by abundance, this clonotype is large. This sequence joins TRBV18 and TRBJ1-1, with D perhaps TRBD1 (5 bases). Trimming removed 6 bases at V and 0 bases at J, with 11 bases between. The germline CDR1 and CDR2 sequences are KGHSH and LQKENI. The length of the CDR3 is 14 residues. The CDR3 region has the DNA TGTGCCAGCTCCGGGACGGCGATGAACACTGAAGCTTTCTTT. The encoded protein is CASSGTAMNTEAFF.

The chain uses TRBV5-1 and TRBJ2-1, with 7 positions matching TRBD2. The V segment lost 3 bases and the J segment 8 bases; nucleotides outside the gene matches: 20. CDR1 is SGHRS, CDR2 YFSETQ, per germline. The CDR3 consists of 18 residues. In DNA, the CDR3 is TGCGCCAGCAGCTCGAAACCCACCCTAGCGGACGCACTGGATGAGCAGTTCTTC. Translating gives CASSSKPTLADALDEQFF.

This clonotype is medium-sized by share. The V and J genes are TRBV6-1 and TRBJ2-3, with D possibly being TRBD1 or TRBD2 (5 bases each). CDR1 is MNHNS and CDR2 is SASEGT in the germline V gene. Trimming left V 4 bases short and J 3 bases short, with 26 bases between. The CDR3 totals 19 residues. The CDR3 here is CASSGGRTPPKRHTDTQYF. CDR3 bases: TGTGCCAGCAGTGGGGGCAGGACTCCTCCAAAACGGCATACAGATACGCAGTATTTT.

The chain recombines TRBV10-3 with TRBJ2-1, with D possibly matching TRBD1 (6 bases). Germline V CDR1 and CDR2: ENHRY, SYGVKD. This CDR3 is 16 amino acids long. Trimming removed 3 bases at V and 5 bases at J, with 17 bases between. The CDR3 region is CAISDLHSGQNNEQFF. Written as DNA, the CDR3 is TGTGCCATCAGTGACCTACACTCAGGACAGAACAATGAGCAGTTCTTC.

CDR3 sequence reads: CASSQVRETQYF. Here the CDR3 DNA reads TGTGCCAGCAGCCAGGTCCGGGAGACCCAGTACTTC. The chain carries TRBV5-6 and TRBJ2-5; no definite D call. Germline CDR1 and CDR2: SGHDT and YYEEEE. The length of the CDR3 is 12 residues. Trimming took off 4 bases at V and 5 bases at J, with 9 bases between the two ends. The variable domain in full, with the rest retrieved from reference TRBV5-6 and TRBJ2-5, is DAGVTQSPTHLIKTRGQQVTLRCSPKSGHDTVSWYQQALGQGPQFIFQYYEEEERQRGNFPDRFSGHQFPNYSSELNVNALLLGDSALYLCASSQVRETQYFGPGTRLLVL.